The present entry profiles one TCR beta chain with its context. Its cognate antigen is unknown. This entry comes from a study of beta chain features in type 1 diabetes. The study reverse transcribed the entire isolated RNA, so it sequenced expressed TCRB transcripts. Naive, central memory and regulatory T cell samples averaged about 3.57 million reads. The method was immunoSEQ multiplex PCR; TCRdb's version includes in-frame clones alone and lacks a portion of them. The sample records approximately 600,000 clones, roughly 12% being singletons. Sorting with CD45RO/CCR7/CD25/CD127/CD95/CD27 yielded naive, central memory, regulatory and stem-like memory CD4+ cells. Each population that was sorted was more than 98% pure. Study outcomes and limitations: In every one of the four CD4+ subsets, TCRB CDR3s were moderately but significantly shorter in Type 1 diabetes patients. Within patients, naive, central memory and Treg TCRB repertoires seemed more similar than within healthy donors.

The TCR originated in a man aged 30-40 years with type 1 diabetes. The specimen was naive CD4+ T cells from blood.

The CDR3 bases are TGTGCCAGCAAGCGACAGATGAACACTGAAGCTTTCTTT. Amino acids: CASKRQMNTEAFF. The rearrangement joins TRBV6-5 to TRBJ1-1; maybe TRBD1 (5 bases). V was cut by 7 bases and J by 0 bases, with 9 bases left in between. The CDR3 is 13 residues long. Germline lookup yields CDR1 MNHEY and CDR2 SVGAGI.